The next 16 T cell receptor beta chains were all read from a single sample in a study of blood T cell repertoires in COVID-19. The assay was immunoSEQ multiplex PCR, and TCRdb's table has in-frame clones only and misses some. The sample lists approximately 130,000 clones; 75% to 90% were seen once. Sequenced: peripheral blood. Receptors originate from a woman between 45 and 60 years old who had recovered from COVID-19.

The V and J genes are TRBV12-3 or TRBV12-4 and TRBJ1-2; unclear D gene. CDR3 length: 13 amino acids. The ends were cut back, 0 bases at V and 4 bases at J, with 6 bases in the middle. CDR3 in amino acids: CASSLAGLYGYTF. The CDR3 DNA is TGTGCCAGCAGTTTAGCCGGACTCTATGGCTACACCTTC.

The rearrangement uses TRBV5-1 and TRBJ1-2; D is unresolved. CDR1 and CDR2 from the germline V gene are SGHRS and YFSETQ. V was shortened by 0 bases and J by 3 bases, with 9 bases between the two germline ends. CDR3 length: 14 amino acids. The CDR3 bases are TGCGCCAGCAGCTTGGCACGGGAGGACTATGGCTACACCTTC. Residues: CASSLAREDYGYTF.

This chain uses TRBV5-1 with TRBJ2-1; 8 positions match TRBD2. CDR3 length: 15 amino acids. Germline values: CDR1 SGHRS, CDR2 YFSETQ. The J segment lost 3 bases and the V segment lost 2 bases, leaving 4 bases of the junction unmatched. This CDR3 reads CASSLDTSGYNEQFF. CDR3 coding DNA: TGCGCCAGCAGCTTAGATACTAGCGGCTACAATGAGCAGTTCTTC. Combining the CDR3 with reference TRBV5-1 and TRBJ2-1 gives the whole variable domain KAGVTQTPRYLIKTRGQQVTLSCSPISGHRSVSWYQQTPGQGLQFLFEYFSETQRNKGNFPGRFSGRQFSNSRSEMNVSTLELGDSALYLCASSLDTSGYNEQFFGPGTRLTVL.

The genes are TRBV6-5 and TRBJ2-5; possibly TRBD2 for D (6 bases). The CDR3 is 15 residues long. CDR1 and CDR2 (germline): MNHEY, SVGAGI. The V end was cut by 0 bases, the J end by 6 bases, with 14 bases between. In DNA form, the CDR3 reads TGTGCCAGCAGTTACTCGTCGGGGGTATCAAAGACCCAGTACTTC. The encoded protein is CASSYSSGVSKTQYF.

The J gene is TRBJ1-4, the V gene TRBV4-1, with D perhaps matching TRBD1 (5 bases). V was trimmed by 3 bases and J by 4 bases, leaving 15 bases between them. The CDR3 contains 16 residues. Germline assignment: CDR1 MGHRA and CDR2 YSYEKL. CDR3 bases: TGCGCCAGCAGCCACGGTGGAGGGGCTTTTAATGAAAAACTGTTTTTT. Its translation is CASSHGGGAFNEKLFF.

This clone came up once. The CDR3 here is CASGLVQGQDQPQHF. The CDR3 DNA reads TGTGCTAGTGGTTTGGTACAGGGGCAGGATCAGCCCCAGCATTTT. The J gene is TRBJ1-5, the V gene TRBV12-5, with TRBD1 identical over 7 bases. The germline V gene has CDR1 LGHNT and CDR2 FRNRAP. The CDR3 is 15 residues long. V lost 0 bases and J lost 5; bases outside the gene matches: 4.

The CDR3 DNA reads TGTGCCAGTAGTAACTTAGCGGCCCCGTACACGCAGTATTTT. The encoded protein is CASSNLAAPYTQYF. V and J are TRBV19 and TRBJ2-3; D is perhaps TRBD2 (6 bases). The CDR3 extends over 14 amino acids. V was trimmed by 4 bases and J by 9 bases, leaving 17 bases between them. From germline, CDR1 is LNHDA and CDR2 SQIVND (reference sequence). Combining the CDR3 with reference TRBV19 and TRBJ2-3 gives the whole variable domain DGGITQSPKYLFRKEGQNVTLSCEQNLNHDAMYWYRQDPGQGLRLIYYSQIVNDFQKGDIAEGYSVSREKKESFPLTVTSAQKNPTAFYLCASSNLAAPYTQYFGPGTRLTVL.

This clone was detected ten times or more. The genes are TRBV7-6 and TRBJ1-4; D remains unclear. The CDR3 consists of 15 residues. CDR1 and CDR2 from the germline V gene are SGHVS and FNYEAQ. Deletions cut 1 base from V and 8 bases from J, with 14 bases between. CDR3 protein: CASSLGVSLGEKLFF. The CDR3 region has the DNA TGTGCCAGCAGCTTAGGTGTCTCACTAGGGGAAAAACTGTTTTTT.

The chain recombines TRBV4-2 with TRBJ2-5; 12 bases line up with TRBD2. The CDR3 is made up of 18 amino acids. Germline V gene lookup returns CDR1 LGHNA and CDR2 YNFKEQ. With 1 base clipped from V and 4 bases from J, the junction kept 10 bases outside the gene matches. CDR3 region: CASSQGRMLAGGLETQYF. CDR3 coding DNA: TGTGCCAGCAGCCAAGGTCGGATGCTAGCGGGAGGGTTAGAGACCCAGTACTTC.

The CDR3, as DNA: TGTGCCAGCAGCCTAACAGGGGTTAACTATGGCTACACCTTC. Translation gives CASSLTGVNYGYTF. This chain connects TRBV7-9 to TRBJ1-2; 7 nucleotides line up with TRBD1. This CDR3 has 14 residues. CDR1 and CDR2 (germline): SEHNR, FQNEAQ (reference sequence). V shed 5 bases and J 1 base; nucleotides not matched to a gene: 4.

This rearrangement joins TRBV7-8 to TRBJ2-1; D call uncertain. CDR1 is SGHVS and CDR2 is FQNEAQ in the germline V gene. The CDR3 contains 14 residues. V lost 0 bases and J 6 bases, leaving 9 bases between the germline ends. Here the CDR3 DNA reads TGTGCCAGCAGCTTAGCGGGTAGAGGCAATGAGCAGTTCTTC. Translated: CASSLAGRGNEQFF.

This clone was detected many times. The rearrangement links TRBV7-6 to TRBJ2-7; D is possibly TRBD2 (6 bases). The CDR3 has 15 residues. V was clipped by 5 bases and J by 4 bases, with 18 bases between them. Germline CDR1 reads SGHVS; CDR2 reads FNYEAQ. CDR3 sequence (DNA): TGTGCCAGCAGCCCAGACACGGGAGTAGTATACGAGCAGTACTTC. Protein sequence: CASSPDTGVVYEQYF.

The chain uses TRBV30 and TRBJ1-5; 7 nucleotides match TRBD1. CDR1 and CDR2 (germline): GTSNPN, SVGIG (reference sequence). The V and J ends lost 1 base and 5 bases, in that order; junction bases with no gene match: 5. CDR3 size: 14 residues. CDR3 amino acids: CAWSGTGGYQPQHF. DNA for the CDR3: TGTGCCTGGAGTGGGACAGGAGGATATCAGCCCCAGCATTTT.

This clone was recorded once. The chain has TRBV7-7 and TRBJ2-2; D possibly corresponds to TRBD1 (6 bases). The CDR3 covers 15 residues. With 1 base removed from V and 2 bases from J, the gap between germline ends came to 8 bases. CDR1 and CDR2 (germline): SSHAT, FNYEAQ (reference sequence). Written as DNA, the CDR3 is TGTGCCAGCAGCTTAGGGGGGCTAAACACCGGGGAGCTGTTTTTT. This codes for CASSLGGLNTGELFF.

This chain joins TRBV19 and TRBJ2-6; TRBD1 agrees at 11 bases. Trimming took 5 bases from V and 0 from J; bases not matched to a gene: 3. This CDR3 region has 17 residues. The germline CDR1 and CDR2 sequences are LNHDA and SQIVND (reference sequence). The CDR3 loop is CASSPGQGVSGANVLTF. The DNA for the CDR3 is TGTGCCAGTAGTCCGGGACAGGGGGTCTCTGGGGCCAACGTCCTGACTTTC. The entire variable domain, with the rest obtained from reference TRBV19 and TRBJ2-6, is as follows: DGGITQSPKYLFRKEGQNVTLSCEQNLNHDAMYWYRQDPGQGLRLIYYSQIVNDFQKGDIAEGYSVSREKKESFPLTVTSAQKNPTAFYLCASSPGQGVSGANVLTFGAGSRLTVL.

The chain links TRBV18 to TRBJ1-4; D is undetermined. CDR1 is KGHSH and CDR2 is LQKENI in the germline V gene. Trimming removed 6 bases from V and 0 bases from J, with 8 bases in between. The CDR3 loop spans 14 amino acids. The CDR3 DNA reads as TGTGCCAGCTCCCCAGGCTCAACTAATGAAAAACTGTTTTTT. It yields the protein CASSPGSTNEKLFF.